This section outlines one T cell receptor beta chain sequence together with its context. The source of the sample is a study of shared clonotypes between healthy human individuals. This CDR3 is 18 amino acids long. Germline V CDR1 and CDR2: SGHVS, FNYEAQ. With 4 bases clipped from V and 0 bases from J, the junction kept 8 bases outside the gene matches. Clones were sequenced by immunoSEQ multiplex PCR, and TCRdb holds only the in-frame ones, with some missing. The repertoire holds approximately 1,500,000 clones, approximately 96% seen once, with roughly 1.1% in the top ten. The sequence derives from a man between 25 and 39 years old in good health. The genes are TRBV7-6 and TRBJ2-3, with 12 bases that match TRBD2. Specimen: naive CD4+ T cells sorted from blood. Subset described: CD45RA+ positively selected. The DNA for the CDR3 is TGTGCCAGCAGCTACCGACTAGCGGGAGCGCTAAGCACAGATACGCAGTATTTT. Residues: CASSYRLAGALSTDTQYF.